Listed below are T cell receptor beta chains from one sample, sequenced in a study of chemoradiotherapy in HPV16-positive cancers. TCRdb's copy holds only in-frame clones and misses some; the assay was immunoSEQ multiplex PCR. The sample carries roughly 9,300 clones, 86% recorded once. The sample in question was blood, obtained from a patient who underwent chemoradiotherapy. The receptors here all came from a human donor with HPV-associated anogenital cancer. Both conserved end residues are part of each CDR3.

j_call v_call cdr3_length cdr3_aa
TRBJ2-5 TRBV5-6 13 CASSFSGVETQYF
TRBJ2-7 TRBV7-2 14 CASSLEPGAREQYF
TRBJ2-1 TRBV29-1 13 CSGTSGVYNEQFF
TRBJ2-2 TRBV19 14 CASSIGLNTGELFF
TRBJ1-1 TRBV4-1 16 CASSQDRREGNTEAFF
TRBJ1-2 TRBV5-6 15 CASSFIDRDRDGYTF
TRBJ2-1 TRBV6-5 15 CASSYSGSSYNEQFF
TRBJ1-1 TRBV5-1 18 CASSLSRGSGTGNTEAFF
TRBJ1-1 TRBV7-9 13 CASSPEGGAEAFF
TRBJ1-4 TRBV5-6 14 CASSLRDRDEKLFF
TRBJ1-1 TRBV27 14 CASSSYRGDEGAFF
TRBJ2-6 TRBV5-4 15 CASSLRFSGANVLTF
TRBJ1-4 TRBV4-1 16 CASSQDSGMRGEKLFF
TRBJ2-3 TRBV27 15 CASSTRTGGADTQYF
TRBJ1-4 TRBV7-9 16 CASSLEVRAGGEKLFF
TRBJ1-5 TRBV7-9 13 CASSLEGSQPQHF
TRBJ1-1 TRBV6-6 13 CASSYLGDGDAFF
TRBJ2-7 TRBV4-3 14 CASSPDRGPGEQYF
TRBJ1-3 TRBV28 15 CASSSPTAMGNTIYF
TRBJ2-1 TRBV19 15 CASSISSGGPNEQFF
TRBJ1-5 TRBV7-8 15 CASSLLQDYGQPQHF
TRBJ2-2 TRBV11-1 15 CASKPGAMYTGELFF
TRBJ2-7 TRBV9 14 CASSASVRGSEQYF
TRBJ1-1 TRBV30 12 CAWTPGTTEAFF
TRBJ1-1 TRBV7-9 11 CASSLGPGGFF
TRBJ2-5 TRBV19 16 CASSVLDRDFQETQYF
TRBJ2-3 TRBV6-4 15 CASSETGFFTDTQYF
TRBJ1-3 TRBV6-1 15 CASSDKGRSGNTIYF
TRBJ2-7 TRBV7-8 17 CASSQGRAGLVSGEQYF
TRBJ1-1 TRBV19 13 CASSPDTNTEAFF
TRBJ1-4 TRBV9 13 CASSVGANEKLFF
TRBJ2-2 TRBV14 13 CASSQVGPGELFF
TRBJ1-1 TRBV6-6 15 CASNERGVGHTEAFF
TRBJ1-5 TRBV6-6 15 CASSSPGQYNQPQHF
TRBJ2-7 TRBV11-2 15 CASRPSGGFSYEQYF
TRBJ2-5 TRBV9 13 CASSPDREETQYF
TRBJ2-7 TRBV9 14 CASSVGRDSYEQYF
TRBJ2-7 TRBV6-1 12 CASNPGPYEQYF
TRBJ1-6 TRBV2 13 CASKTDYNSPLHF
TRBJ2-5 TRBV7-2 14 CASSRDRRQETQYF
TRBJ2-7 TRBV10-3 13 CAISEGQWGEQYF
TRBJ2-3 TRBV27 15 CASSSTTSAQGTQYF
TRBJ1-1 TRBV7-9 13 CAAPGRSNTEAFF
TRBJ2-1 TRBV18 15 CASSPILGPANEQFF
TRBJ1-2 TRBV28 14 CASIPSGGGYGYTF
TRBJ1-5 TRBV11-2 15 CASSLLPRAGQPQHF
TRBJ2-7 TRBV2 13 CASREDSTYEQYF
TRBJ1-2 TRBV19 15 CASSILADRDYGYTF
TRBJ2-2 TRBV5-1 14 CASSLEIGAGELFF
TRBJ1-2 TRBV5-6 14 CASSSTGFRRGYTF
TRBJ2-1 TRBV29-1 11 CSVGINDEQFF
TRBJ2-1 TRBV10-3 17 CAISEFTGASGGNEQFF
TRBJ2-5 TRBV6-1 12 CASSEHRETQYF
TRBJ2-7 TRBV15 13 CATRRENSYEQYF
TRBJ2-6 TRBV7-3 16 CASSRAPGTGANVLTF
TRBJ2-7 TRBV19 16 CASSESSGTYSYEQYF
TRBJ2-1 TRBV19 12 CASSMGTDEQFF